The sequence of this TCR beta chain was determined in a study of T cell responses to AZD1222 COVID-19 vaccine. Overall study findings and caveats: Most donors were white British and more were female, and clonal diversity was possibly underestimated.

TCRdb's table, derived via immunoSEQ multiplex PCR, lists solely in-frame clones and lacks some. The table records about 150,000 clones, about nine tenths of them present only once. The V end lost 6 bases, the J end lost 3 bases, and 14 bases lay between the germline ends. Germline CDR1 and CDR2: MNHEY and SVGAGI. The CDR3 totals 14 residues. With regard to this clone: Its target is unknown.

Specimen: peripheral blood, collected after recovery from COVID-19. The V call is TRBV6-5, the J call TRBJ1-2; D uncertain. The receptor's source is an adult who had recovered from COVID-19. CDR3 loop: CASRAGQLYYGYTF. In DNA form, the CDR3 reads TGTGCCAGCAGGGCAGGCCAGCTATACTATGGCTACACCTTC.